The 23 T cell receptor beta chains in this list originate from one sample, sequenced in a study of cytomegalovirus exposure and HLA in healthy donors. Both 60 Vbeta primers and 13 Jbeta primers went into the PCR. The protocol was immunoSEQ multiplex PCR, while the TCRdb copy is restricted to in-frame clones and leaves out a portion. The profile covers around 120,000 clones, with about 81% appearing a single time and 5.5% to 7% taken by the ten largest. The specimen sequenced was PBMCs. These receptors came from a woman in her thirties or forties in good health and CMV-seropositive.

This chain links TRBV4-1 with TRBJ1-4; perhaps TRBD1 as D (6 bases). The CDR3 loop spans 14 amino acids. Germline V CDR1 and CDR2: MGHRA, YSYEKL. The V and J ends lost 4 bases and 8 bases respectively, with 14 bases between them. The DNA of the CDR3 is TGCGCCAGCAGCCCGGACAGCGGAAACGAAAAACTGTTTTTT. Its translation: CASSPDSGNEKLFF.

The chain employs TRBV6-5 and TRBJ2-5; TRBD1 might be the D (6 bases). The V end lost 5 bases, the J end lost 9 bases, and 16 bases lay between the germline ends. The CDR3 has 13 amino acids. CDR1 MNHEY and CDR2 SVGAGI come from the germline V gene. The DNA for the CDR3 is TGTGCCAGCAGTGGGGTAGCCCCAGGGGCCCAGTACTTC. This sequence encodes CASSGVAPGAQYF.

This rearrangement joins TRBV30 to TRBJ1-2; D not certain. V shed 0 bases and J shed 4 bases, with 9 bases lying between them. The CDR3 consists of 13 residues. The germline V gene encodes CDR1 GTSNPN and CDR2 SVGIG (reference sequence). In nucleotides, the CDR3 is TGTGCCTGGAGTGTAACAGAGGGCTATGGCTACACCTTC. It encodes CAWSVTEGYGYTF.

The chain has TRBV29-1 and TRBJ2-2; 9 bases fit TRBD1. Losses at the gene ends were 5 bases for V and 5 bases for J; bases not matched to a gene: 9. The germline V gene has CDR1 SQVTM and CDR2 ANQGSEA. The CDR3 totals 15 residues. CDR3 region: CSVLPGTGRTGELFF. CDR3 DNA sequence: TGCAGCGTTCTGCCTGGGACAGGGAGGACCGGGGAGCTGTTTTTT.

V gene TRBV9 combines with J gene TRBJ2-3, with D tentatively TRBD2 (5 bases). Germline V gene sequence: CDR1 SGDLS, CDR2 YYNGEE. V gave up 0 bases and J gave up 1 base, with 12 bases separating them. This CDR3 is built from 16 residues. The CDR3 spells CASSVGVGVGTDTQYF. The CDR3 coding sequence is TGTGCCAGCAGCGTAGGGGTGGGAGTCGGCACAGATACGCAGTATTTT.

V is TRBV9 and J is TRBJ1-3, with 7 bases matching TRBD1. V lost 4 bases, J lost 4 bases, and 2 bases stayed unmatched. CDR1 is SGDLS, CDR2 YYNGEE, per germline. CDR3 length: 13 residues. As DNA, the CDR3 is TGTGCCAGCAGCCAGGGACAGGGAAACACCATATATTTT. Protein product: CASSQGQGNTIYF.

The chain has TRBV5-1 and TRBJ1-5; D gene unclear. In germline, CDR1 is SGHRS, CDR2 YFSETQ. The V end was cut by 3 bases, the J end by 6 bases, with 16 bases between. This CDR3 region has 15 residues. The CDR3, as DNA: TGCGCCAGCAGCTCGGACTCGAAGGAGAGTCAGCCCCAGCATTTT. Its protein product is CASSSDSKESQPQHF. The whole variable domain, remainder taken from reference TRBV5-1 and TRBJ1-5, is KAGVTQTPRYLIKTRGQQVTLSCSPISGHRSVSWYQQTPGQGLQFLFEYFSETQRNKGNFPGRFSGRQFSNSRSEMNVSTLELGDSALYLCASSSDSKESQPQHFGDGTRLSIL.

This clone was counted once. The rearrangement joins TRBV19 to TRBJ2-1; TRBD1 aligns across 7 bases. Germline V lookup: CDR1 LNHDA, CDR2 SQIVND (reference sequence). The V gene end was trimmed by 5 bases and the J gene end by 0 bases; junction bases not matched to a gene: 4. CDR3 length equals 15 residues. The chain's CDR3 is CASSSGDSSYNEQFF. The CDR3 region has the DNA TGTGCCAGTAGTTCCGGGGACAGCTCCTACAATGAGCAGTTCTTC. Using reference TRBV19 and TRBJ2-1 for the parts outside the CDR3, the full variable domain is DGGITQSPKYLFRKEGQNVTLSCEQNLNHDAMYWYRQDPGQGLRLIYYSQIVNDFQKGDIAEGYSVSREKKESFPLTVTSAQKNPTAFYLCASSSGDSSYNEQFFGPGTRLTVL.

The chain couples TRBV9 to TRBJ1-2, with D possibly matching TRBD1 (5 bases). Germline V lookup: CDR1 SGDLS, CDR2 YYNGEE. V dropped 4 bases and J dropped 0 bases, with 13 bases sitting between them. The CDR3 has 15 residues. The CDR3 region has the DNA TGTGCCAGCAGCCCGCAGCAGGGTCCTAACTATGGCTACACCTTC. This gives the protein CASSPQQGPNYGYTF.

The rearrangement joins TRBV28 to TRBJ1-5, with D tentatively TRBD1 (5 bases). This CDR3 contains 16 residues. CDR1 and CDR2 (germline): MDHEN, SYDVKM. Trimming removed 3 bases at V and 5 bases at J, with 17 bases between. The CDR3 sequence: CASSLPGRVDYQPQHF. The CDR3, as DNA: TGTGCCAGCAGTTTGCCAGGGAGGGTAGACTATCAGCCCCAGCATTTT.

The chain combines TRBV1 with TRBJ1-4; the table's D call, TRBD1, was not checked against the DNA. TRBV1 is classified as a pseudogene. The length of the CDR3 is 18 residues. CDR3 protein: CTSSHHRGQWVTNEKLFF. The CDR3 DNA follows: TGCACCAGCAGCCACCACAGGGGGCAGTGGGTAACTAATGAAAAACTGTTTTTT.

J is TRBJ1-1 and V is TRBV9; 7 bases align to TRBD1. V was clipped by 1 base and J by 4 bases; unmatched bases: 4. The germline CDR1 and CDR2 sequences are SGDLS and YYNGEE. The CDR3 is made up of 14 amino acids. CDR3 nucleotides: TGTGCCAGCAGCGTAACAGGGGCGAGCACTGAAGCTTTCTTT. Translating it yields CASSVTGASTEAFF.

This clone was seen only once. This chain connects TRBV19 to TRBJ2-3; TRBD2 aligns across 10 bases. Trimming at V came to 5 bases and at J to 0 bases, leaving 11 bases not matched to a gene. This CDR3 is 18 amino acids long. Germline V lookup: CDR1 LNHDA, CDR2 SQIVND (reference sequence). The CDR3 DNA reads TGTGCCAGTAGTCAGGGCATGACTAGCGGGCATAGCACAGATACGCAGTATTTT. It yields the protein CASSQGMTSGHSTDTQYF.

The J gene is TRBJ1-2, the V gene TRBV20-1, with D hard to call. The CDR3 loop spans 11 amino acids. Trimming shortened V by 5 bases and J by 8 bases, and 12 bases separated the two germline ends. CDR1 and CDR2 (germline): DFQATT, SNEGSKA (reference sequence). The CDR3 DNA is TGCAGTGCTTTCCCCGGTTACGGCTACACCTTC. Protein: CSAFPGYGYTF.

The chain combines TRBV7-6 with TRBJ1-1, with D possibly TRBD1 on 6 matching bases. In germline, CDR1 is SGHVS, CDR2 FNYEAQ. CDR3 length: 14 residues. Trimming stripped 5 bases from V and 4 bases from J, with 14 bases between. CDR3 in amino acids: CASSKTGSSTEAFF. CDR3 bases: TGTGCCAGCAGCAAAACAGGGTCCTCCACTGAAGCTTTCTTT.

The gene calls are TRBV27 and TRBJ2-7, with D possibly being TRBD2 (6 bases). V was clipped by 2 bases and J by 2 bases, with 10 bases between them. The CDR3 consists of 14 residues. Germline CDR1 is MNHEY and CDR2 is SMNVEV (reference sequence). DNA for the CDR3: TGTGCCAGCAGTTTAGGAGGGAGCGCCTACGAGCAGTACTTC. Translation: CASSLGGSAYEQYF.

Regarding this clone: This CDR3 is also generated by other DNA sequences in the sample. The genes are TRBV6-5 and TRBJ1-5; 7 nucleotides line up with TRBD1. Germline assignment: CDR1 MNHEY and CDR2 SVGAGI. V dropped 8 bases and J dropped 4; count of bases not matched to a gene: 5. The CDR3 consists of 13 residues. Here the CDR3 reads CASRTGGNQPQHF. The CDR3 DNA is TGTGCCAGCCGGACAGGAGGTAATCAGCCCCAGCATTTT.

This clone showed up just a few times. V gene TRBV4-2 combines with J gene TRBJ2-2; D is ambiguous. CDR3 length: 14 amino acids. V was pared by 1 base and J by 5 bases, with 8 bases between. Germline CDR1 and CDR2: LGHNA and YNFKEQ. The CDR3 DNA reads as TGTGCCAGCAGCCAAGTTGATCAGACCGGGGAGCTGTTTTTT. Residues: CASSQVDQTGELFF.

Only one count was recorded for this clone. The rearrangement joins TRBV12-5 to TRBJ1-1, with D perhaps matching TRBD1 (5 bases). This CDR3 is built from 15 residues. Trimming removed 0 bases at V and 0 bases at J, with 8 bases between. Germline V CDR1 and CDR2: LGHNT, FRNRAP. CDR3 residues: CASGLVGQMNTEAFF. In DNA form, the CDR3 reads TGTGCTAGTGGTTTGGTGGGGCAGATGAACACTGAAGCTTTCTTT.

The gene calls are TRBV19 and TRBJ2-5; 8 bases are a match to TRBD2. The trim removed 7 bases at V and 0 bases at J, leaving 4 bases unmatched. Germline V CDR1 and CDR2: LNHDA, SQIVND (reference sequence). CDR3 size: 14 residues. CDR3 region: CASTREGYQETQYF. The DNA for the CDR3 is TGTGCCAGTACCCGGGAGGGGTACCAAGAGACCCAGTACTTC. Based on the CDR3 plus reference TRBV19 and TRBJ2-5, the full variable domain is DGGITQSPKYLFRKEGQNVTLSCEQNLNHDAMYWYRQDPGQGLRLIYYSQIVNDFQKGDIAEGYSVSREKKESFPLTVTSAQKNPTAFYLCASTREGYQETQYFGPGTRLLVL.

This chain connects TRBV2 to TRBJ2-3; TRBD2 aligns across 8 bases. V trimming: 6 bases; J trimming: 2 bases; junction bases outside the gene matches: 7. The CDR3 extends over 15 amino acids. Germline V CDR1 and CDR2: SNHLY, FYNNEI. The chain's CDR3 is CASRGLVLPTDTQYF. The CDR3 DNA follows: TGTGCCAGCAGGGGACTAGTTTTACCCACAGATACGCAGTATTTT.

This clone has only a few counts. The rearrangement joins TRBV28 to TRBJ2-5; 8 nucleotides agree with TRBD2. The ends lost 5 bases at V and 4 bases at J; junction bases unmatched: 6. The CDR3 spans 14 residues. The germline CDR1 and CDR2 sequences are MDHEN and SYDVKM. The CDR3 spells CASSVIAGPETQYF. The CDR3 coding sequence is TGTGCCAGCAGTGTAATAGCGGGACCAGAGACCCAGTACTTC. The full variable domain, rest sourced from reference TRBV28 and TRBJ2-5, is DVKVTQSSRYLVKRTGEKVFLECVQDMDHENMFWYRQDPGLGLRLIYFSYDVKMKEKGDIPEGYSVSREKKERFSLILESASTNQTSMYLCASSVIAGPETQYFGPGTRLLVL.

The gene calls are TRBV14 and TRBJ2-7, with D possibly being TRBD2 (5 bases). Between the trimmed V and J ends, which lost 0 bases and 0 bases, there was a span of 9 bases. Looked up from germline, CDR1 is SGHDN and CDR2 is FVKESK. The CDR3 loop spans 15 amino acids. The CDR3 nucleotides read TGTGCCAGCAGCCAAGATACCGGACTCTCCTACGAGCAGTACTTC. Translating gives CASSQDTGLSYEQYF.